A single sample is the source of the 5 T cell receptor beta chains below, sequenced in a study of tumor-infiltrating lymphocytes in localized non-small cell lung cancer. TCRdb's table, derived via immunoSEQ multiplex PCR, lists solely in-frame clones and lacks some. The repertoire holds roughly 7,400 clones, with around 60% as singletons. Sequencing used uninvolved lung tissue not adjacent to the tumor. The receptors originated from a human donor with non-small cell lung cancer.

This chain links TRBV29-1 with TRBJ2-3; TRBD2 is a possible D gene (6 bases). The V gene's germline CDR1 is SQVTM and CDR2 ANQGSEA. The CDR3 has 13 residues. Trimming took 5 bases from V and 4 from J, leaving 13 bases between them. CDR3 sequence (DNA): TGCAGCGTTCGGAGGGGCAGCGCAGATACGCAGTATTTT. Translation: CSVRRGSADTQYF.

The rearrangement uses TRBV29-1 and TRBJ2-1; TRBD2 matches at 7 bases. Per germline, CDR1 SQVTM and CDR2 ANQGSEA. J lost 7 bases, V lost 4 bases, and 4 bases had no gene match. This CDR3 has 12 amino acids. The CDR3 DNA sequence: TGCAGCGTTGGGGGAGGGGATAATGAGCAGTTCTTC. Encoded protein: CSVGGGDNEQFF.

By frequency in the sample, this clone is large. V usage is TRBV27 and J usage is TRBJ1-6; 8 bases map to TRBD1. The CDR3 totals 15 residues. J gave up 10 bases and V 5 bases, and 10 bases lay outside the gene matches. CDR1 MNHEY and CDR2 SMNVEV come from the germline V gene (reference sequence). CDR3 sequence (DNA): TGTGCCAGCAGTCCCCAGGGGGCGCGGGTCTCACCCCTCCACTTT. Its translation: CASSPQGARVSPLHF.

The chain employs TRBV30 and TRBJ2-1; no clear D. The V end lost 3 bases, the J end lost 5 bases, and 8 bases lay between the germline ends. This CDR3 is built from 12 residues. Germline CDR1 is GTSNPN and CDR2 is SVGIG (reference sequence). The CDR3 loop is CAWSGLDNEQFF. Written as DNA, the CDR3 is TGTGCCTGGAGCGGTTTAGACAATGAGCAGTTCTTC.

The rearrangement uses TRBV29-1 and TRBJ2-3, with 8 positions matching TRBD1. The CDR3 loop spans 13 amino acids. Trimming took 1 base from V and 6 from J; bases not matched to a gene: 3. From germline, CDR1 is SQVTM and CDR2 ANQGSEA. Here the CDR3 reads CSVEGQGTDTQYF. The CDR3 DNA reads as TGCAGCGTTGAAGGACAGGGGACGGATACGCAGTATTTT.